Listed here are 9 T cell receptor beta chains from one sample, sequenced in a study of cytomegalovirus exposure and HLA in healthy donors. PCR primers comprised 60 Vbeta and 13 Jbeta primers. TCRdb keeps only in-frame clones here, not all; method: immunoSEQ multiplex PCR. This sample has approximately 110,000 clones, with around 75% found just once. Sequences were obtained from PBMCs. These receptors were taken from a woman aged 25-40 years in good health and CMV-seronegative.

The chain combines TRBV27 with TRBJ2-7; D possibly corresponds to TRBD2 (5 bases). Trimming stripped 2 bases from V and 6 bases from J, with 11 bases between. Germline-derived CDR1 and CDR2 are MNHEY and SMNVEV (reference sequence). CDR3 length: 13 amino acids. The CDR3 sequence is CASSLRESREQYF. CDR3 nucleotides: TGTGCCAGCAGTTTACGGGAATCACGCGAGCAGTACTTC.

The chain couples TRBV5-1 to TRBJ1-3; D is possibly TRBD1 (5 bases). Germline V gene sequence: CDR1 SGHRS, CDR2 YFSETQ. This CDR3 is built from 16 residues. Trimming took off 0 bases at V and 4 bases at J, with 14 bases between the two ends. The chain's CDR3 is CASSLVGGSYGNTIYF. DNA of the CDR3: TGCGCCAGCAGCTTGGTGGGGGGATCATACGGAAACACCATATATTTT.

CDR3 nucleotides: TGTGCCAGCAGTTTAATCCCAAACACTGAAGCTTTCTTT. Protein sequence: CASSLIPNTEAFF. The chain carries TRBV27 and TRBJ1-1; D gene uncertain. V gave up 2 bases and J gave up 2 bases, with 6 bases separating them. Per the germline V gene, CDR1 is MNHEY and CDR2 is SMNVEV (reference sequence). The CDR3 contains 13 residues.

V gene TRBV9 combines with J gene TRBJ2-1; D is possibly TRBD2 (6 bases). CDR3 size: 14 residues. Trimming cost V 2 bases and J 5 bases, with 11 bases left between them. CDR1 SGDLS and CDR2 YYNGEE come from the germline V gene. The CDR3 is CASSVRRADNEQFF. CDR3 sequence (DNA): TGTGCCAGCAGCGTTCGGAGGGCGGACAATGAGCAGTTCTTC.

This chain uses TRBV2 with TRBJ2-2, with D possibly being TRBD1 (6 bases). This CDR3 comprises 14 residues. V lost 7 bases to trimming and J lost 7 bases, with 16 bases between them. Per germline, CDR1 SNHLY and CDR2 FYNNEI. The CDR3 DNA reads TGTGCCAGCACTGGGACACACAACGACGGGGAGCTGTTTTTT. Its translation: CASTGTHNDGELFF.

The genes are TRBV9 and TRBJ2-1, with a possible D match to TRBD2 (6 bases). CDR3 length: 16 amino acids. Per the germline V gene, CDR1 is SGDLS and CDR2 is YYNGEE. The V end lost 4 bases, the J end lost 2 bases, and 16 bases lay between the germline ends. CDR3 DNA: TGTGCCAGCAGCCCCGTTGGCGGGGCAGCCTACAATGAGCAGTTCTTC. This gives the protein CASSPVGGAAYNEQFF.

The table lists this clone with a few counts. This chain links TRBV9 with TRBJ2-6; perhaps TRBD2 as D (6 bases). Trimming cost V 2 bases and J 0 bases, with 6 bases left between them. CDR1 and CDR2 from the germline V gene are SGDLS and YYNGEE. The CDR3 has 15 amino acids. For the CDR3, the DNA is TGTGCCAGCAGCGTGGGGGGCTCTGGGGCCAACGTCCTGACTTTC. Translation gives CASSVGGSGANVLTF.

For the CDR3, the DNA is TGTGCCAGCAGCCGGACAGGGGTTACAAACTATGGCTACACCTTC. Translated: CASSRTGVTNYGYTF. The chain has TRBV14 and TRBJ1-2; 9 bases match TRBD1. There are 15 residues in the CDR3. Germline lookup yields CDR1 SGHDN and CDR2 FVKESK. The V segment lost 4 bases and the J segment 2 bases; nucleotides outside the gene matches: 5.

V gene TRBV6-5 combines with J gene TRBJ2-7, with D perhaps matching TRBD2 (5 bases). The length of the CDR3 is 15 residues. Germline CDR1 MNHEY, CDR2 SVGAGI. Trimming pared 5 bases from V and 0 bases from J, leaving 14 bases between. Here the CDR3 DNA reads TGTGCCAGCAGTGGTGGAGGTCTAAGCTCCTACGAGCAGTACTTC. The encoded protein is CASSGGGLSSYEQYF.